Listed below are T cell receptor beta chains from one sample, sequenced in a study of blood T cells in healthy people across ages. TCRdb passed the 5' RACE reads through MiXCR, listing each CDR3 protein once. This table holds some 550,000 distinct CDR3 sequences, around half found once. The sequenced material came from blood. These receptors originate from an elderly man in good health. Each CDR3 is given with its conserved first and last residue. The order of the fields is V gene, D gene, J gene, clone size, CDR3 DNA, CDR3 protein. The D gene is left open where the match is weak. Not every row has a clone size; where given, it reads once, few, many or a size class.

v_gene: TRBV5-1; d_gene: .; j_gene: TRBJ1-1; abundance: .; CDR3nt: TGCGCCAGCAGCTTGGAGGGCGCCTCTGGGGGGACTGAAGCTTTCTTT; CDR3aa: CASSLEGASGGTEAFF
v_gene: TRBV6-5; d_gene: .; j_gene: TRBJ2-2; abundance: many; CDR3nt: TGTGCCAGCAAGGCGGGACAACCGGGGACCGGGGAGCTGTTTTTT; CDR3aa: CASKAGQPGTGELFF
v_gene: TRBV4-3; d_gene: TRBD1; j_gene: TRBJ2-6; abundance: .; CDR3nt: TGCGCCAGCAGCGGGGACAGGATCTCTGGGGCCAACGTCCTGACTTTC; CDR3aa: CASSGDRISGANVLTF
v_gene: TRBV4-1; d_gene: .; j_gene: TRBJ2-7; abundance: .; CDR3nt: TGCGCCAGCAGCCAAGAAGAGAACGGGAGCTGGGGTGACGAGCAGTACTTC; CDR3aa: CASSQEENGSWGDEQYF
v_gene: TRBV20-1; d_gene: .; j_gene: TRBJ2-5; abundance: .; CDR3nt: TGCAGTGCTAGAGTTGTCAGCCAAGAGACCCAGTACTTC; CDR3aa: CSARVVSQETQYF
v_gene: TRBV7-2; d_gene: TRBD1; j_gene: TRBJ2-5; abundance: many; CDR3nt: TGTGCCAGCAGAATCTACGGGACAGCTACTCAAGAGACCCAGTACTTC; CDR3aa: CASRIYGTATQETQYF
v_gene: TRBV29-1; d_gene: .; j_gene: TRBJ2-5; abundance: .; CDR3nt: TGCAGCGCCGGAGGAGGGTACGAGACCCAGTACTTC; CDR3aa: CSAGGGYETQYF
v_gene: TRBV7-2; d_gene: TRBD2; j_gene: TRBJ2-5; abundance: .; CDR3nt: TGTGCCAGCAGCCCGGAAGGACTAGCGGTCTACCCCCAGTACTTC; CDR3aa: CASSPEGLAVYPQYF
v_gene: TRBV20-1; d_gene: .; j_gene: TRBJ2-5; abundance: .; CDR3nt: TGCAGTGTGCGTAGACAAGAGACCCAGTACTTC; CDR3aa: CSVRRQETQYF
v_gene: TRBV6-2/TRBV6-3; d_gene: .; j_gene: TRBJ2-7; abundance: .; CDR3nt: TGTGCCAGCAGACTCGGGAGCGAGACCGAGCAGTACTTC; CDR3aa: CASRLGSETEQYF
v_gene: TRBV20-1; d_gene: TRBD1; j_gene: TRBJ2-3; abundance: few; CDR3nt: TGCAGTGCTAGAGATTCACAGGGGGCAGATACGCAGTATTTT; CDR3aa: CSARDSQGADTQYF
v_gene: TRBV18; d_gene: .; j_gene: TRBJ2-3; abundance: .; CDR3nt: TGTGCCAGCTCACCGGGGACCGCCAGCACAGATACGCAGTATTTT; CDR3aa: CASSPGTASTDTQYF
v_gene: TRBV5-1; d_gene: TRBD2; j_gene: TRBJ2-3; abundance: few; CDR3nt: TGCGCCACCTCTGCCGGGGGGACCACCCCAGATACGCAGTATTTT; CDR3aa: CATSAGGTTPDTQYF
v_gene: TRBV6-6; d_gene: .; j_gene: TRBJ2-3; abundance: many; CDR3nt: TGTGCCAGCAGTCACCTAGCGTTGAGGGGGGGTGATACGCAGTATTTT; CDR3aa: CASSHLALRGGDTQYF
v_gene: TRBV9; d_gene: .; j_gene: TRBJ2-3; abundance: .; CDR3nt: TGTGCCAGCAGCGTACGAGAAGTTTCGGATACGCAGTATTTT; CDR3aa: CASSVREVSDTQYF
v_gene: TRBV10-3; d_gene: TRBD2; j_gene: TRBJ2-5; abundance: .; CDR3nt: TGTGCCATCAGTGACCCAGCGGGGGGGCTGGAGACCCAGTACTTC; CDR3aa: CAISDPAGGLETQYF
v_gene: TRBV25-1; d_gene: TRBD1; j_gene: TRBJ1-2; abundance: .; CDR3nt: TGTGCCAGCAGTGGCGGGGGACAGACTTATGGCTACACCTTC; CDR3aa: CASSGGGQTYGYTF
v_gene: TRBV12-3/TRBV12-4; d_gene: .; j_gene: TRBJ2-1; abundance: .; CDR3nt: TGTGCCAGCAGTTCCCCAGGGGGAGGCGACAATGAGCAGTTCTTC; CDR3aa: CASSSPGGGDNEQFF
v_gene: TRBV3-1; d_gene: .; j_gene: TRBJ1-2; abundance: .; CDR3nt: TGTGCCAGCAGCCCCCTGACACGCGAAAACTATGGCTACACCTTC; CDR3aa: CASSPLTRENYGYTF
v_gene: TRBV7-9; d_gene: .; j_gene: TRBJ2-7; abundance: few; CDR3nt: TGTGCCAGCAGCTTAAGACGCGCCGCGGTGGACGAGCAGTACTTC; CDR3aa: CASSLRRAAVDEQYF
v_gene: TRBV27; d_gene: TRBD1; j_gene: TRBJ2-7; abundance: .; CDR3nt: TGTGCCAGCAGTTCCATAACCGGGACAGGGGACCACGAGCAGTACTTC; CDR3aa: CASSSITGTGDHEQYF
v_gene: TRBV4-1; d_gene: .; j_gene: TRBJ2-3; abundance: .; CDR3nt: TGCGCCAGCAGCCAAGCAGTGGATACGCAGTATTTT; CDR3aa: CASSQAVDTQYF
v_gene: TRBV29-1; d_gene: .; j_gene: TRBJ1-1; abundance: .; CDR3nt: TGCAGCCCTGTGGGCTTAGGCACTGAAGCTTTCTTT; CDR3aa: CSPVGLGTEAFF
v_gene: TRBV7-3; d_gene: TRBD2; j_gene: TRBJ2-1; abundance: few; CDR3nt: TGTGCCAGCAGCTTAGGGGTGGGACTACCCAATGAGCAGTTCTTC; CDR3aa: CASSLGVGLPNEQFF
v_gene: TRBV9; d_gene: .; j_gene: TRBJ2-1; abundance: .; CDR3nt: TGTGCCAGCAGCTTCCAAGTGGGCAATGAGCAGTTCTTC; CDR3aa: CASSFQVGNEQFF
v_gene: TRBV9; d_gene: TRBD2; j_gene: TRBJ2-5; abundance: .; CDR3nt: TGTGCCAGCAGCGTAATGGCGGGGGGTGAGCAGTACTTC; CDR3aa: CASSVMAGGEQYF
v_gene: TRBV6-5; d_gene: TRBD1; j_gene: TRBJ1-4; abundance: many; CDR3nt: TGTGCCAGCAGTTACGGGACAGGCCTAAATGAAAAACTGTTTTTT; CDR3aa: CASSYGTGLNEKLFF
v_gene: TRBV11-2; d_gene: TRBD1; j_gene: TRBJ2-7; abundance: .; CDR3nt: TGTGCCAGCAGCTTAGAATCAATCTTCGGGACAGGGTCCTACGAGCAGTACTTC; CDR3aa: CASSLESIFGTGSYEQYF
v_gene: TRBV6-6; d_gene: TRBD2; j_gene: TRBJ2-5; abundance: many; CDR3nt: TGTGCCAGCAGTCCACGGATAGCGGGGGGGACCGGGTCCCAGTACTTC; CDR3aa: CASSPRIAGGTGSQYF
v_gene: TRBV3-1; d_gene: .; j_gene: TRBJ2-5; abundance: .; CDR3nt: TGTGCCAGCAGCCAAGGGAACGGACAGCGCCGAGAGACCCAGTACTTC; CDR3aa: CASSQGNGQRRETQYF
v_gene: TRBV29-1; d_gene: .; j_gene: TRBJ2-3; abundance: .; CDR3nt: TGCAGCGTCGGGGCTTGGACAGATACGCAGTATTTT; CDR3aa: CSVGAWTDTQYF
v_gene: TRBV9; d_gene: TRBD2; j_gene: TRBJ2-5; abundance: .; CDR3nt: TGTGCCAGCAGCGTAGGCGGGGGGGCCTACAATGAGCAGTACTTC; CDR3aa: CASSVGGGAYNEQYF
v_gene: TRBV7-8; d_gene: TRBD2; j_gene: TRBJ2-7; abundance: .; CDR3nt: TGTGCCAGCAGCTCGGGGTGGGAGGGCGAGCAGTACTTC; CDR3aa: CASSSGWEGEQYF
v_gene: TRBV12-3/TRBV12-4; d_gene: .; j_gene: TRBJ1-5; abundance: .; CDR3nt: TGTGCCAGCAGTCCAGCCGGACTTAGCAATCAGCCCCAGCATTTT; CDR3aa: CASSPAGLSNQPQHF
v_gene: TRBV15; d_gene: .; j_gene: TRBJ2-1; abundance: few; CDR3nt: TGTGCCACCAGCAGGATAGGGAATGAGCAGTTCTTC; CDR3aa: CATSRIGNEQFF
v_gene: TRBV20-1; d_gene: .; j_gene: TRBJ1-5; abundance: .; CDR3nt: TGCAGTGCTAGAGATGGTAGGGGTCCCAATCAGCCCCAGCATTTT; CDR3aa: CSARDGRGPNQPQHF
v_gene: TRBV4-3; d_gene: TRBD2; j_gene: TRBJ2-6; abundance: .; CDR3nt: TGCGCCAGCAGCACGGGGCTAGCGGGGGTCTCTGGGGCCAACGTCCTGACTTTC; CDR3aa: CASSTGLAGVSGANVLTF
v_gene: TRBV6-2/TRBV6-3; d_gene: .; j_gene: TRBJ2-5; abundance: .; CDR3nt: TGTGCCAGCAGTTATGGCTGGCGCCGGCAGTACTTC; CDR3aa: CASSYGWRRQYF
v_gene: TRBV20-1; d_gene: TRBD2; j_gene: TRBJ2-1; abundance: .; CDR3nt: TGCAGTGCGCCATGGACTAGCGGGGCTGAGTCGACCCAGTTCTTC; CDR3aa: CSAPWTSGAESTQFF
v_gene: TRBV29-1; d_gene: .; j_gene: TRBJ2-7; abundance: .; CDR3nt: TGCAGCGCCGCCTCCGACACCGAGCAGTACTTC; CDR3aa: CSAASDTEQYF
v_gene: TRBV9; d_gene: TRBD2; j_gene: TRBJ2-1; abundance: many; CDR3nt: TGTGCCAGCAGCGTACGGGCTGCTCTTCCGAGCGGGGGAGGATGGCTTGAGCAGTTCTTC; CDR3aa: CASSVRAALPSGGGWLEQFF
v_gene: TRBV20-1; d_gene: .; j_gene: TRBJ2-1; abundance: few; CDR3nt: TGCAGTGCTGCTTCGAGGTCGGGAGTGTACAATGAGCAGTTCTTC; CDR3aa: CSAASRSGVYNEQFF
v_gene: TRBV20-1; d_gene: .; j_gene: TRBJ2-7; abundance: few; CDR3nt: TGCAGTGCTAGAGATTCCCTTAGCGGTCATACTCGCTCCTACGAGCAGTACTTC; CDR3aa: CSARDSLSGHTRSYEQYF
v_gene: TRBV7-2; d_gene: .; j_gene: TRBJ2-5; abundance: few; CDR3nt: TGTGCCAGCAGCTTAGAGGGGAGATGGGAAGAGACCCAGTACTTC; CDR3aa: CASSLEGRWEETQYF
v_gene: TRBV6-6; d_gene: TRBD1; j_gene: TRBJ2-7; abundance: many; CDR3nt: TGTGCCAGCAGTCACGTACCAGGGGGAGTGGACGGTAGCGAGCAGTACTTC; CDR3aa: CASSHVPGGVDGSEQYF
v_gene: TRBV20-1; d_gene: .; j_gene: TRBJ2-7; abundance: .; CDR3nt: TGCAGTGCATATTCCCCCACTTCGCTCCACGAGCAGTACTTC; CDR3aa: CSAYSPTSLHEQYF
v_gene: TRBV29-1; d_gene: TRBD2; j_gene: TRBJ2-3; abundance: few; CDR3nt: TGCAGCGCGAGAGGGACTAGCGGGGGGGTGGATACGCAGTATTTT; CDR3aa: CSARGTSGGVDTQYF
v_gene: TRBV29-1; d_gene: TRBD1; j_gene: TRBJ2-5; abundance: .; CDR3nt: TGCACCTCGACGGACAGGGCTATGTACCAAGAGACCCAGTACTTC; CDR3aa: CTSTDRAMYQETQYF
v_gene: TRBV13; d_gene: TRBD2; j_gene: TRBJ2-7; abundance: few; CDR3nt: TGTGCCAGTAGCGAAACCCCGACTAGCGGGAAGTACGAGCAGTACTTC; CDR3aa: CASSETPTSGKYEQYF
v_gene: TRBV21-1; d_gene: .; j_gene: TRBJ2-1; abundance: few; CDR3nt: TGTGCCAGCAGTTCGGTCCATCGGAATGAGCAGTTCTTC; CDR3aa: CASSSVHRNEQFF
v_gene: TRBV2; d_gene: TRBD2; j_gene: TRBJ2-1; abundance: .; CDR3nt: TGTGCCAGCAGTGAATGGGGGACTAGCGGGATCTACAATGAGCAGTTCTTC; CDR3aa: CASSEWGTSGIYNEQFF
v_gene: TRBV6-2/TRBV6-3; d_gene: TRBD2; j_gene: TRBJ2-1; abundance: .; CDR3nt: TGTGCCAGCAGGGACGGACTAGCAACGTACAATGAGCAGTTCTTC; CDR3aa: CASRDGLATYNEQFF
v_gene: TRBV27; d_gene: .; j_gene: TRBJ2-7; abundance: few; CDR3nt: TGTGCCAGCAGTTGGGGGACTCCTTTCACCTACGAGCAGTACTTC; CDR3aa: CASSWGTPFTYEQYF
v_gene: TRBV6-5; d_gene: .; j_gene: TRBJ2-4; abundance: .; CDR3nt: TGTGCCAGCAGTGACTCCAGATCTGGAGAGCAGTACTTC; CDR3aa: CASSDSRSGEQYF
v_gene: TRBV27; d_gene: TRBD1; j_gene: TRBJ1-1; abundance: .; CDR3nt: TGTGCCAGCAGTTTTGCAGGGGGGACTGAAGCTTTCTTT; CDR3aa: CASSFAGGTEAFF